This T cell receptor (beta chain) came from a study of control samples from healthy donors and cancer patients. Germline values: CDR1 SGHDT, CDR2 YYEEEE. Between the trimmed V and J ends, which lost 1 base and 5 bases, there was a span of 10 bases. The CDR3 length is 15 residues. Assay used: immunoSEQ multiplex PCR; TCRdb lists only in-frame clones, some missing. The sample holds 210,000 or so clones, 91% seen once. The specimen was blood. The clonotype comes from a man aged 25-45 years in good health. This chain links TRBV5-6 with TRBJ1-6; D remains unclear. The CDR3 region is CASSLLSNHNSPLHF. In nucleotides, the CDR3 is TGTGCCAGCAGCTTGTTGTCTAATCATAATTCACCCCTCCACTTT.